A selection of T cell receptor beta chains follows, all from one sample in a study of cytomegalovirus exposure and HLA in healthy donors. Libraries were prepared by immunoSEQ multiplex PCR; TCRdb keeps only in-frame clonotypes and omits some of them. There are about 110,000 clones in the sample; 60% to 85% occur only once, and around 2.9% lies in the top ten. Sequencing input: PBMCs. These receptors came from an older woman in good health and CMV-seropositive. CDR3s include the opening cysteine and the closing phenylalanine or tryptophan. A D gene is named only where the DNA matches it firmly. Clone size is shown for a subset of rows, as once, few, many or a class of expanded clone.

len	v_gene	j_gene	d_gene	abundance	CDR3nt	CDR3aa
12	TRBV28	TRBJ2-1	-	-	TGTGCCAGCAGCTCCCGGGAAAATGAGCAGTTCTTC	CASSSRENEQFF
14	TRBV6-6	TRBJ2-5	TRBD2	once	TGTGCCGGAGCAACTAGCGGGAGATTCGAGACCCAGTACTTC	CAGATSGRFETQYF
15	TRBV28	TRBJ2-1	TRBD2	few	TGTGCCAGCAGCCCCAGGACTAGCGGGAGCTATGAGCAGTTCTTC	CASSPRTSGSYEQFF
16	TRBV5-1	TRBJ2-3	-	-	TGCGCCAGCAGCTTGGAGGGGAAAATGCGCACAGATACGCAGTATTTT	CASSLEGKMRTDTQYF
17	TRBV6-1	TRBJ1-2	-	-	TGTGCCAGCAGTGATCGGTATCCCAGGGGCAATAACTATGGCTACACCTTC	CASSDRYPRGNNYGYTF
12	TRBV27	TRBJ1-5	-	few	TGTGCCAGCAGTTTCTTTAATCAGCCCCAGCATTTT	CASSFFNQPQHF
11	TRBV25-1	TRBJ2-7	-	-	TGTGCCAGCAGTGAATCCCACGAGCAGTACTTC	CASSESHEQYF
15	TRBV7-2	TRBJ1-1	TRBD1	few	TGTGCCAGCAGCCCACGGACAGGGGAGAGCACTGAAGCTTTCTTT	CASSPRTGESTEAFF
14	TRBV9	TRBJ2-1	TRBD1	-	TGTGCCAGCAGCGCCGGGGACAGCTACAATGAGCAGTTCTTC	CASSAGDSYNEQFF
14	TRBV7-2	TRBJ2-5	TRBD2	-	TGTGCCAGCATCGAAGTGGGACTAGCTGAGACCCAGTACTTC	CASIEVGLAETQYF
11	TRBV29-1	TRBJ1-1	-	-	TGCAGCGTTGAGGGAGGCCGAATAGCTTTCTTT	CSVEGGRIAFF